These T cell receptor beta chains were read from a single sample in a study of blood T cell repertoires in COVID-19. Profiled with immunoSEQ multiplex PCR; TCRdb holds only in-frame clones, not every one. The sample lists about 330,000 clones; about 91% were seen once. The sequenced material came from peripheral blood. These receptors were obtained from a man between 25 and 39 years old with COVID-19, enrolled during active disease. Both conserved end residues are trimmed from each CDR3.

V: TRBV27; CDR3: ASSDRDSYGYT
V: TRBV4-2; CDR3: ASSQDLDSPLH
V: TRBV18; CDR3: ASSPPGQRPHNSPLH
V: TRBV11-2; CDR3: ASSLDPLGARGYT
V: TRBV27; CDR3: ASSPTSMGLYEQY
V: TRBV12-3/TRBV12-4; CDR3: ASSSRETEAF
V: TRBV6-5; CDR3: ASSGGIGRKPQH
V: TRBV9; CDR3: ASSGQTNYGYT
V: TRBV12-3/TRBV12-4; CDR3: ASSLTTGEQY
V: TRBV6-5; CDR3: ASKKGGGYT
V: TRBV7-9; CDR3: ASSLGDSVPTGYTEAF
V: TRBV25-1; CDR3: ASGETGVPTEAF
V: TRBV3-1/TRBV3-2; CDR3: ASSQLQGNTGELF
V: TRBV5-1; CDR3: ASSLVSGTHKVGEQY
V: TRBV5-1; CDR3: ASSLATGTDNEKLF
V: TRBV28; CDR3: ASSEYDRGGYEQY
V: TRBV7-9; CDR3: ASSLWAGVGTDTQY
V: TRBV19; CDR3: ASSSDSGLWHSGANVLT
V: TRBV5-1; CDR3: ASSLDRVDEQF
V: TRBV4-1; CDR3: ASSQGGSNYGYT